The present entry profiles one TCR beta chain with its context. Its antigen is still unknown. CDR3 length equals 13 residues. Trimming pared 3 bases from V and 6 bases from J, leaving 6 bases between. Germline V CDR1 and CDR2: LNHDA, SQIVND (reference sequence). The data belong to a study of T cell responses to AZD1222 COVID-19 vaccine. The study, taken as a whole, reports: Dominant CD4 TCR responses targeted spike regions 160-218 and 743-854. The reported proportion of spike-specific TCRs targeting unmutated variant regions was nearly half.

The assay was immunoSEQ multiplex PCR, and TCRdb's table has in-frame clones only and misses some. This table holds more than 150,000 clones, about nine tenths found once. The source of this sequence is an adult in good health. The chain links TRBV19 to TRBJ1-6; D gene unclear. The specimen was peripheral blood, collected on day 0 of AZD1222 vaccination. The CDR3: CASSIGGNSPLHF. The CDR3 nucleotides read TGTGCCAGTAGTATCGGTGGTAATTCACCCCTCCACTTT.